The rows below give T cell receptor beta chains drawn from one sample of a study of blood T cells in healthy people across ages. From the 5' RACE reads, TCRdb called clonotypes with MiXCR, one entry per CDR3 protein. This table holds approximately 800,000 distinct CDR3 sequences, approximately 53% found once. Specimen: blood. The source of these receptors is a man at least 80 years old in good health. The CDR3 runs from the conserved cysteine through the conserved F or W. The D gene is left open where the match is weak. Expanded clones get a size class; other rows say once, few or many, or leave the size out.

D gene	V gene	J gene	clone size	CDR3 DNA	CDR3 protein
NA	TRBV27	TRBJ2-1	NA	TGTGCCAGCAGGTCGTGGGGCAGAGGAAACAATGAGCAGTTCTTC	CASRSWGRGNNEQFF
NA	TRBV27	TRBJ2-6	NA	TGTGCCAGCTCTAAAAGGCCCGGACAGTCGATCTCTGGGGCCAACGTCCTGACTTTC	CASSKRPGQSISGANVLTF
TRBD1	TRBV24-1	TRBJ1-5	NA	TGTGCCACCAGTGATCGGGACAGGCTTGACAATCAGCCCCAGCATTTT	CATSDRDRLDNQPQHF
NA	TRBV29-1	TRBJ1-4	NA	TGCAGCGTTTATGGAGAAAAACTGTTTTTT	CSVYGEKLFF
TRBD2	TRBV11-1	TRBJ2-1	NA	TGTGCCAGCAGGATGGGACTAGCATACAATGAGCAGTTCTTC	CASRMGLAYNEQFF
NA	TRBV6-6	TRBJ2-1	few	TGTGCCAGCAGTCCCCGAGATCCTTCGTTGGGTGAGCAGTTCTTC	CASSPRDPSLGEQFF
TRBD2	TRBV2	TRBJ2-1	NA	TGTGCCAGCAAATCGGAACTAGCGGGCCCGAATAATGAGCAGTTCTTC	CASKSELAGPNNEQFF
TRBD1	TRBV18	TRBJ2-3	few	TGTGCCAGCTCACCCTCACAGGGGTTGGGAGATACGCAGTATTTT	CASSPSQGLGDTQYF
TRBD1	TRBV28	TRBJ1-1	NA	TGTGCCAGCAGGCCAACAGGGGATCCTGAAGCTTTCTTT	CASRPTGDPEAFF
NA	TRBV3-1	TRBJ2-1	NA	TGTGCCAGCAGCCAAGAGCTGGGGGCGTACAATGAGCAGTTCTTC	CASSQELGAYNEQFF
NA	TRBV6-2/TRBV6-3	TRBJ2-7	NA	TGTGCCAGCAGTCACTACGAGCAGTACTTC	CASSHYEQYF
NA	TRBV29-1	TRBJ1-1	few	TGCAGCGTTTTGAGGCAAACTATGAACACTGAAGCTTTCTTT	CSVLRQTMNTEAFF
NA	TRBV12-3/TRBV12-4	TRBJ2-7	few	TGTGCCAGCAGCTATCGGGGGACCTCCTACGAGCAGTACTTC	CASSYRGTSYEQYF
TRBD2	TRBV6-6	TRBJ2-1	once	TGCGCCAGCAGCCACGCAGGGACTAGCGGTTACAATGAGCAGTTCTTC	CASSHAGTSGYNEQFF
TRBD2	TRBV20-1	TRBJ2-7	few	TGCAGTGCACGGACTAGCGGGAGCCCCTACGAGCAGTACTTC	CSARTSGSPYEQYF
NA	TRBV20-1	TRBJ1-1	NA	TGCAGTGCCGCCGACAGAGAAGCTTTCTTT	CSAADREAFF
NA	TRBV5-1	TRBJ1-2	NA	TGCGCCAGCAGCTTGGACCCAACCCCCGTGGGCTACACCTTC	CASSLDPTPVGYTF
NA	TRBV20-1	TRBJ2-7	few	TGCAGTGCTAGTCAGACAGGAATCTACGAGCAGTACTTC	CSASQTGIYEQYF
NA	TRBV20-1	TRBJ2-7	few	TGCAGTGCTAGTACAGGGTGGGGTGGCGAGCAGTACTTC	CSASTGWGGEQYF
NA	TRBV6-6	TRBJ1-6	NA	TGTGCCAGCAGTTACCTCGACAGTAGCTCCTATAATTCACCCCTCCACTTT	CASSYLDSSSYNSPLHF
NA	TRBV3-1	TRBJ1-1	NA	TGTGCCAGCAGCCAAGGTGGGGGGGCGGGCACTGAAGCTTTCTTT	CASSQGGGAGTEAFF
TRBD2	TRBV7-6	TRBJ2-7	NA	TGTGCCAGCAGCTCTGGACTAGCGGTGGGGGACGAGCAGTACTTC	CASSSGLAVGDEQYF
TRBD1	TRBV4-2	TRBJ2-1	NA	TGTGCCAGCAGCCAAGCGGGGACAGGGTACGAGGAAGGGTCCTACAATGAGCAGTTCTTC	CASSQAGTGYEEGSYNEQFF
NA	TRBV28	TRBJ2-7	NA	TGTGCCAGCAGCGCCCTATCTCCTGCCGAGCAGTACTTC	CASSALSPAEQYF
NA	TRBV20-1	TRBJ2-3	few	TGCAGTGCTAGAACGGGGGATACGCAGTATTTT	CSARTGDTQYF
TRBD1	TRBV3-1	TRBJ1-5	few	TGTGCCAGCAGCCACGGGGACAGGGAGAGACAGCCCCAGCATTTT	CASSHGDRERQPQHF
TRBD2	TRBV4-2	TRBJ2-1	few	TGTGCCAGCAGCCTAAGCGGGAGGGCCAGGGACAATGAGCAGTTCTTC	CASSLSGRARDNEQFF